This T cell receptor beta chain stems from a study of shared clonotypes between healthy human individuals. Caucasian adults residing in Nashville, Tennessee made up all the donors. Comment on this clone: Its antigen is not known.

General study findings and limits: When naive CD4 clonotypes were compared across a handful of donors, around 5% were shared.

Germline loops: CDR1 SGHTA, CDR2 FQGNSA. The CDR3 sequence is 12 residues long. The V end lost 5 bases, the J end lost 7 bases, and 11 bases lay between the germline ends. The repertoire was sequenced with immunoSEQ multiplex PCR; TCRdb's copy has only in-frame clones and lacks some. The data hold about 2.4 million clones, with roughly 93% observed a single time. The chain has TRBV7-2 and TRBJ2-5, with D tentatively TRBD2 (5 bases). The specimen sequenced was naive CD4+ T cells from PBMCs. Specified subset: CD45RA+ positively selected. This sequence was found in a man younger than 35 in good health. Some clones in this sample may be carry-over from other donors' samples. The CDR3 reads CASSPPRGTQYF. CDR3 DNA: TGTGCCAGCAGCCCCCCCCGGGGGACCCAGTACTTC.